What follows are 22 T cell receptor beta chains derived from one specimen sequenced in a study of PD-1 blockade in classical Hodgkin lymphoma (dated by TCRdb to the early 2020s). Read against the paper, the sample's time point label means: cycle 4 day 1 (C4D1), after less than 7 weeks of nivolumab. All trial patients had relapsed after autologous stem cell transplantation, with cohorts A, B and C differing in prior brentuximab vedotin exposure. The library relied on the immunoSEQ multiplex PCR assay. TCRdb stores this immuneACCESS table with in-frame sequences only. Part of the clones is absent; in the studies checked, under half of the shortfall reflects unresolved V genes, and no reason is known for the rest. Here the sample has around 25,000 clones; around 80% occur a single time. Of the sample, around 6.2% is held by the ten largest clones. The starting material was peripheral blood mononuclear cells (PBMCs), obtained before the fourth cycle of nivolumab. Every receptor here comes from a human donor with classical Hodgkin lymphoma.

J is TRBJ2-7 and V is TRBV29-1, with D possibly being TRBD1 or TRBD2 (6 bases each). Germline CDR1 SQVTM, CDR2 ANQGSEA. The CDR3 spans 14 residues. The ends were cut back, 3 bases at V and 4 bases at J, with 16 bases in the middle. CDR3 residues: CSVEGGPPGYEQYF. Here the CDR3 DNA reads TGCAGCGTTGAGGGGGGCCCTCCGGGGTACGAGCAGTACTTC.

This chain uses TRBV7-9 with TRBJ2-1; D remains unclear. V lost 6 bases, J lost 0 bases, and 9 bases lay in between. The CDR3 has 14 residues. Germline V gene lookup returns CDR1 SEHNR and CDR2 FQNEAQ (reference sequence). The DNA for the CDR3 is TGTGCCAGCAGTTACGGAAGCTCCTACAATGAGCAGTTCTTC. Its protein product is CASSYGSSYNEQFF.

V usage is TRBV4-2 and J usage is TRBJ2-5; D ambiguous. The CDR3 totals 14 residues. V lost 1 base to trimming and J lost 1 base, with 7 bases between them. Germline V gene data show CDR1 as LGHNA and CDR2 as YNFKEQ. The CDR3 here is CASSQAVLQETQYF. The CDR3 bases are TGTGCCAGCAGCCAAGCTGTTCTCCAAGAGACCCAGTACTTC.

The chain is built from TRBV20-1 and TRBJ2-7; D unclear. Germline CDR1 is DFQATT and CDR2 is SNEGSKA (reference sequence). The germline V and J ends were trimmed by 3 bases and 7 bases, with 10 bases remaining between them. CDR3 length: 11 residues. The chain's CDR3 is CSARFKREQYF. The CDR3 DNA follows: TGCAGTGCTAGGTTTAAGAGGGAGCAGTACTTC.

V and J are TRBV4-3 and TRBJ1-2, with D perhaps matching TRBD1 (5 bases). Between the trimmed V and J ends, which lost 3 bases and 1 base, there was a span of 21 bases. Per the germline V gene, CDR1 is LGHNA and CDR2 is YSLEER. The length of the CDR3 is 18 residues. Written as DNA, the CDR3 is TGCGCCAGCAGCCACCGTGGGGGAGGGCCCGGAATTAACTATGGCTACACCTTC. It is translated as CASSHRGGGPGINYGYTF.

The rearrangement uses TRBV5-4 and TRBJ2-3; D gene unclear. Trimming shortened V by 0 bases and J by 6 bases, and 5 bases separated the two germline ends. This CDR3 spans 12 amino acids. The germline V gene encodes CDR1 SGHNT and CDR2 YYREEE (reference sequence). The CDR3 region has the DNA TGTGCCAGCAGCTTGGGGTGGGATACGCAGTATTTT. It translates to CASSLGWDTQYF.

The J gene is TRBJ1-5, the V gene TRBV6-6; TRBD1 aligns across 7 bases. This CDR3 region has 15 residues. CDR1 is MNHNY, CDR2 SVGAGI, per germline (reference sequence). The J segment lost 6 bases and the V segment lost 5 bases, leaving 10 bases of the junction unmatched. The CDR3: CASSPGQSRGQPQHF. The CDR3 DNA sequence: TGTGCCAGCAGTCCGGGACAGTCCAGGGGTCAGCCCCAGCATTTT.

This clone has only one observation. The chain has TRBV6-6 and TRBJ2-7, with D possibly being TRBD1 (7 bases). Germline V lookup: CDR1 MNHNY, CDR2 SVGAGI (reference sequence). This CDR3 has 14 residues. Trimming shortened V by 6 bases and J by 1 base, and 13 bases separated the two germline ends. In DNA, the CDR3 is TGTGCCAGCAGGGAACAGGGGAGGTCCTACGAGCAGTACTTC. Translation gives CASREQGRSYEQYF.

The chain couples TRBV7-2 to TRBJ2-1, with 11 bases matching TRBD2. Per the germline V gene, CDR1 is SGHTA and CDR2 is FQGNSA. With 5 bases clipped from V and 7 bases from J, the junction kept 10 bases outside the gene matches. This CDR3 has 16 residues. CDR3 in DNA: TGTGCCAGCAGCCCGTTAGCGGGAGGGCCAAGGAATGAGCAGTTCTTC. Translation: CASSPLAGGPRNEQFF.

V usage is TRBV30 and J usage is TRBJ1-4; the D gene is possibly TRBD1 (6 bases). Deletions cut 5 bases from V and 7 bases from J, with 17 bases between. CDR1 GTSNPN and CDR2 SVGIG come from the germline V gene (reference sequence). The CDR3 loop spans 14 amino acids. The CDR3 sequence: CAWGRGGGSEKLFF. For the CDR3, the DNA is TGTGCCTGGGGCAGAGGAGGGGGTAGTGAAAAACTGTTTTTT.

The chain joins TRBV29-1 to TRBJ1-1; a possible D gene is TRBD1 (5 bases). The germline V gene encodes CDR1 SQVTM and CDR2 ANQGSEA. This CDR3 spans 12 amino acids. Trimming removed 4 bases from V and 1 base from J, with 7 bases in between. In DNA form, the CDR3 reads TGCAGCGTTGGAGGACAGAACACTGAAGCTTTCTTT. Its protein is CSVGGQNTEAFF.

This chain connects TRBV11-2 to TRBJ2-3; D is unresolved. Trimming took 1 base from V and 0 from J, leaving 11 bases between them. The germline CDR1 and CDR2 sequences are SGHAT and FQNNGV. This CDR3 contains 16 residues. The CDR3 coding sequence is TGTGCCAGCAGCTTAGGGCGCAGCCCTAGCACAGATACGCAGTATTTT. Protein sequence: CASSLGRSPSTDTQYF.

The chain carries TRBV9 and TRBJ1-5; no clear D. Trimming shortened V by 3 bases and J by 5 bases, and 18 bases separated the two germline ends. The CDR3 contains 16 residues. The germline gives CDR1 SGDLS, CDR2 YYNGEE. The CDR3 sequence: CASSGSDVLSDQPQHF. In DNA, the CDR3 is TGTGCCAGCAGCGGTTCTGACGTCCTATCTGATCAGCCCCAGCATTTT.

Details on this clone: At the DNA level, this CDR3 is encoded by other sequences in the same sample as well. The chain carries TRBV5-1 and TRBJ1-5; D remains unclear. Germline lookup yields CDR1 SGHRS and CDR2 YFSETQ. The CDR3 loop spans 14 amino acids. Trimming stripped 4 bases from V and 8 bases from J, with 16 bases between. The CDR3: CASSLNSPLKPQHF. The CDR3 region has the DNA TGCGCCAGCAGCCTAAACAGTCCTTTAAAGCCCCAGCATTTT. The variable domain in full, completed from reference TRBV5-1 and TRBJ1-5, reads KAGVTQTPRYLIKTRGQQVTLSCSPISGHRSVSWYQQTPGQGLQFLFEYFSETQRNKGNFPGRFSGRQFSNSRSEMNVSTLELGDSALYLCASSLNSPLKPQHFGDGTRLSIL.

As DNA, the CDR3 is TGTGCCAGCAGCGCTCGACAGAACACTGAAGCTTTCTTT. Translating gives CASSARQNTEAFF. J is TRBJ1-1 and V is TRBV7-3; D gene ambiguous. The V end was cut by 5 bases, the J end by 1 base, with 8 bases between. From germline, CDR1 is SGHTA and CDR2 FQGTGA. CDR3 length: 13 amino acids.

The rearrangement links TRBV2 to TRBJ2-7; the D gene is possibly TRBD1 (5 bases). Germline lookup yields CDR1 SNHLY and CDR2 FYNNEI. This CDR3 is built from 12 residues. V lost 7 bases and J 0 bases, leaving 7 bases between the germline ends. In DNA form, the CDR3 reads TGTGCCAGCAAGGGGAACTCCTACGAGCAGTACTTC. This encodes CASKGNSYEQYF.

This clone appeared once. J is TRBJ2-7 and V is TRBV14; possible D gene TRBD1, 6 bases. Trimming stripped 2 bases from V and 3 bases from J, with 11 bases between. The CDR3 consists of 14 residues. Germline V gives CDR1 SGHDN, CDR2 FVKESK. CDR3: CASSQTGYYYEQYF. CDR3 sequence (DNA): TGTGCCAGCAGCCAAACAGGGTATTACTACGAGCAGTACTTC.

The chain combines TRBV5-8 with TRBJ2-3; 12 bases line up with TRBD2. CDR3 length: 16 amino acids. After removal of 4 bases from V and 2 bases from J, the junction contained 5 bases not matched to a gene. CDR1 is SGHTS, CDR2 YDEGEE, per germline. CDR3 DNA: TGTGCCAGCAGCACGCGACTAGCGGGAGACACAGATACGCAGTATTTT. Translated: CASSTRLAGDTDTQYF.

The V call is TRBV2, the J call TRBJ1-5; 8 bases line up with TRBD1. The V gene's germline CDR1 is SNHLY and CDR2 FYNNEI. Unmatched junction bases numbered 10, after V lost 8 bases and J lost 1 base. CDR3 length: 16 residues. The CDR3 is CASSGQGRLSNQPQHF. The CDR3 nucleotides read TGTGCCAGCTCTGGACAGGGCCGTCTAAGCAATCAGCCCCAGCATTTT.

With respect to this clone: A junction boundary mismatches the germline segment, possibly from a read error. V gene TRBV5-6 combines with J gene TRBJ2-2; 11 nucleotides align to TRBD1. Germline values: CDR1 SGHDT, CDR2 YYEEEE. CDR3 length: 18 amino acids. Written as DNA, the CDR3 is TGTGCCAGCAGCCTGGCACCCCGGGACAGGGGGTATTACCGGGGAGCTGTTTTT. Translation: CASSLAPRDRGYYRGAVF.

V is TRBV29-1 and J is TRBJ1-1; 8 bases align to TRBD1. Germline lookup yields CDR1 SQVTM and CDR2 ANQGSEA. V dropped 6 bases and J dropped 0; count of bases not matched to a gene: 12. The CDR3 loop spans 16 amino acids. The CDR3 DNA is TGCAGCGTAGTCCACAGGGGGTCGATCATGAACACTGAAGCTTTCTTT. It is translated as CSVVHRGSIMNTEAFF.

This chain connects TRBV11-2 to TRBJ2-5, with a possible D match to TRBD1 (6 bases). Germline V gene data show CDR1 as SGHAT and CDR2 as FQNNGV. The CDR3 is 16 residues long. Trimming took off 7 bases at V and 5 bases at J, with 23 bases between the two ends. The CDR3 DNA is TGTGCCAGCACCCGACTGGGGGCCCCTCTAGGGGAGACCCAGTACTTC. Translating gives CASTRLGAPLGETQYF.